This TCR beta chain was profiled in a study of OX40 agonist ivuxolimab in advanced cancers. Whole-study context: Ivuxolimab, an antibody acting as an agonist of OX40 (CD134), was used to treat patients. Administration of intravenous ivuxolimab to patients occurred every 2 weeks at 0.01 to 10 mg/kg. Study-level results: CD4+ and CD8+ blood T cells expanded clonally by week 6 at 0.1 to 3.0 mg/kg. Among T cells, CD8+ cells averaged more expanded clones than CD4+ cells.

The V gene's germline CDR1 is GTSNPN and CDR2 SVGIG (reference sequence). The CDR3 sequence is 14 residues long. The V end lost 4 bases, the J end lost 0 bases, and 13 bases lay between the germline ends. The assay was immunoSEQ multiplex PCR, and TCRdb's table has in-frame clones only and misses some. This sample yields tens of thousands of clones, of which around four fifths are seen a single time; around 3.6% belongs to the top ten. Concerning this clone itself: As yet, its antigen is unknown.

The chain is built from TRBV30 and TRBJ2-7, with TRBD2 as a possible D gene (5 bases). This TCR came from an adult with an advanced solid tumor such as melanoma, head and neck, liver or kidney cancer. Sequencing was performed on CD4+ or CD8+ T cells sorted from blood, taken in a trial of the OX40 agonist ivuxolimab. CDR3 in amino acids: CAWNYGVDSYEQYF. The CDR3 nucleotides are TGTGCCTGGAATTACGGGGTCGACTCCTACGAGCAGTACTTC.